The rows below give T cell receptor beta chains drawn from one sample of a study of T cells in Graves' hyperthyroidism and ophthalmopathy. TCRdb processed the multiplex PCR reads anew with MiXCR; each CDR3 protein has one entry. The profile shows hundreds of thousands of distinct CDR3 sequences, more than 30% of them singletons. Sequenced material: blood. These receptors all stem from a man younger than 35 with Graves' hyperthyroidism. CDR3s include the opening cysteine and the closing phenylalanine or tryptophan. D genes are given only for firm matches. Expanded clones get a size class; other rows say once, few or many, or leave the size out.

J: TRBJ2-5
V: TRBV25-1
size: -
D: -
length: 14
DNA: TGTGCCAGCAGTGCCGCGAGGGGCGGAGAGACCCAGTACTTC
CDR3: CASSAARGGETQYF

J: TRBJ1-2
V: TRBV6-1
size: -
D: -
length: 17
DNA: TGTGCCAGCATCCGGGGATCGAACACCGGGGAGTCGTCTGGCTACACCTTC
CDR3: CASIRGSNTGESSGYTF

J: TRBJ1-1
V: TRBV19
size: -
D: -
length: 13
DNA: TGTGCCAGTAGTGACTCCCTGGGCACTGAAGCTTTCTTT
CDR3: CASSDSLGTEAFF

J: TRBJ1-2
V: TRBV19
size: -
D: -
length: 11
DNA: TGTGCCAAGGGGGACGATCATGGCTACACCTTC
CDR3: CAKGDDHGYTF

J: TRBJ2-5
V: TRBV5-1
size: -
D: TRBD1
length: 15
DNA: TGCGCCAGCAGCTTGGCCGGGACAGACCAAGAGACCCAGTACTTC
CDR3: CASSLAGTDQETQYF

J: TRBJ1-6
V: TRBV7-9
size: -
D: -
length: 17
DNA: TGTGCCAGCAGCTTAGGACAGGCCCTCTCCTATAATTCACCCCTCCACTTT
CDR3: CASSLGQALSYNSPLHF

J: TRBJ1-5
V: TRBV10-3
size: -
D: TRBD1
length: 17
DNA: TGTGCCATCAGTGAGCCCGGGACAGGGGATAGCAATCAGCCCCAGCATTTT
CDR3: CAISEPGTGDSNQPQHF

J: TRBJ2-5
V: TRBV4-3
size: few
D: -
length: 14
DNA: TGCGCCAGCAGCCAAGACAGGGGGGAAGGGACCCAGTACTTC
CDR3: CASSQDRGEGTQYF

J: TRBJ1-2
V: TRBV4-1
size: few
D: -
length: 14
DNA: TGCGCCAGCACCCAACCCTACCAAGGTAGTGGCTACACCTTC
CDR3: CASTQPYQGSGYTF

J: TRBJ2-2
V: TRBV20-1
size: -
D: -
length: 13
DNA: TGCAGTGCTAGAGAGACAGCTACCGGGGAGCTGTTTTTT
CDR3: CSARETATGELFF

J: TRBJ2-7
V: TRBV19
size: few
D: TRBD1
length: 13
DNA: TGTGCCAGTAGTACAGGGGGTTTTTACGAGCAGTACTTC
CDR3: CASSTGGFYEQYF

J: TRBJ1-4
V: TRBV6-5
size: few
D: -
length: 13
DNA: TGTGCCAGCAGTTACAGAGCATTCGAAAAACTGTTTTTT
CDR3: CASSYRAFEKLFF

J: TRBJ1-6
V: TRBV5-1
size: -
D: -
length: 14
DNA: TGCGCCAGCAGAAGCGGACCGTTTAATTCACCCCTCCACTTT
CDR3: CASRSGPFNSPLHF

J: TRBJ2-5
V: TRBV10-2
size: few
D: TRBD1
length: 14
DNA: TGTGCCAGCAGCGATACAGGGGCACTCGAGACCCAGTACTTC
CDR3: CASSDTGALETQYF

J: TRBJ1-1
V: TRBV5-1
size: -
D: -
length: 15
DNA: TGCGCCAGCAGCTTGACCGGGACAAAGAACACTGAAGCTTTCTTT
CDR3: CASSLTGTKNTEAFF

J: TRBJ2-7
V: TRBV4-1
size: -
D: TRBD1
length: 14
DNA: TGCGCCAGCGGGCCGGACAGGGGGTCGTTCGAGCAGTACTTC
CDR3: CASGPDRGSFEQYF

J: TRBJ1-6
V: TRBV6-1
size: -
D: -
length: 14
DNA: TGTGCCAGCAGCGGCCGGCAGGTTTATTCACCCCTCCACTTT
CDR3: CASSGRQVYSPLHF

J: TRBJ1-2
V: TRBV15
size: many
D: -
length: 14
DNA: TGTGCCACCAGCAGAGCAAGGGACACCCCCCGGGACACCTTC
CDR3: CATSRARDTPRDTF

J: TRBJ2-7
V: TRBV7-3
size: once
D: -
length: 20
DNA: TGTGCCAGCACCATCTCGCAGGTTAGACAGGCTCAACGTGGGACCTACGAGCAGTACTTC
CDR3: CASTISQVRQAQRGTYEQYF

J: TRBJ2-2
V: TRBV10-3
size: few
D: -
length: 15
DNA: TGTGCCAGCAGTTCCGTGGGAGAGAACACCGGGGAGCTGTTTTTT
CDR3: CASSSVGENTGELFF

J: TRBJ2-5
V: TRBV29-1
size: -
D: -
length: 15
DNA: TGTGCCAGCAGCTTAAAAGGGGGACTACAAGAGACCCAGTACTTC
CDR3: CASSLKGGLQETQYF

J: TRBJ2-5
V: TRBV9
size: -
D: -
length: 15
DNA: TGTGCCAGCAGCCCGGAGGACGGACCCCCTGAGACCCAGTACTTC
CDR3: CASSPEDGPPETQYF

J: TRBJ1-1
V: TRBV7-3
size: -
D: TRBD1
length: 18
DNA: TGTGCCAGCAGCTTATATGGAACAGGGGCTAACATGAACACTGAAGCTTTCTTT
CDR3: CASSLYGTGANMNTEAFF

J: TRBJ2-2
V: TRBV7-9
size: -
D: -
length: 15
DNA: TGTGCCAGCAGCTTAGACAGGATCAAGACCGGGGAGCTGTTTTTT
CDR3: CASSLDRIKTGELFF

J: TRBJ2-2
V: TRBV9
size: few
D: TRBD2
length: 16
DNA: TGTGCCAGCAGTCTCTGGACTAGCGGGCGGACCGGGGAGCTGTTTTTT
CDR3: CASSLWTSGRTGELFF

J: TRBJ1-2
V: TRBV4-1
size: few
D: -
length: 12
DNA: TGCGCCAGCAGCCAGGGAGTCGATGGCTACACCTTC
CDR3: CASSQGVDGYTF

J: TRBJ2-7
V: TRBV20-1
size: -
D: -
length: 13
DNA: TGCAGTGCTAGATCGCGGGTTACCTACGAGCAGTACTTC
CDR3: CSARSRVTYEQYF

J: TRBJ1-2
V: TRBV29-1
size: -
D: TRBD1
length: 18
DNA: TGCAGCGTTGAAGATCAGGATCAGAGGAGGGGGCGCGACTATGGCTACACCTTC
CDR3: CSVEDQDQRRGRDYGYTF

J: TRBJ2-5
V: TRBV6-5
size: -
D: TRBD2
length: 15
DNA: TGTGCCAGCAGTTACCCGGCAGCGGGAGAAGAGACCCAGTACTTC
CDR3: CASSYPAAGEETQYF

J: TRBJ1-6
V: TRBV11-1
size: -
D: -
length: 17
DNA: TGTGCCAGCAGCTTATTTGAGAACACCGGGTATAATTCACCCCTCCACTTT
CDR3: CASSLFENTGYNSPLHF

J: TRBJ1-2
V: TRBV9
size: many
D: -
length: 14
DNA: TGTGCCAGCAGCGCCTCCCCGGCGAACTATGGCTACACCTTC
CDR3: CASSASPANYGYTF

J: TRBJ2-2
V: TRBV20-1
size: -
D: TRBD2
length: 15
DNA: TGCAGTGCTAGCTCGGGGGGGTTCAACACCGGGGAGCTGTTTTTT
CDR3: CSASSGGFNTGELFF

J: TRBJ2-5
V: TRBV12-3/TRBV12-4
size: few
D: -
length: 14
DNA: TGTGCCAGCAGTTTGGGAGGTAGCCGGGAGACCCAGTACTTC
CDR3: CASSLGGSRETQYF

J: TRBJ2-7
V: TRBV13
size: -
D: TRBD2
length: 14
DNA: TGTGCCAGCAGCTTAGTACCAGCGGGAGTTGAGCAGTACTTC
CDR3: CASSLVPAGVEQYF

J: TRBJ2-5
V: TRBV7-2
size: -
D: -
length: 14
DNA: TGTGCCAGCAGCAGAGTCGGCGGCGGGGAGACCCAGTACTTC
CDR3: CASSRVGGGETQYF

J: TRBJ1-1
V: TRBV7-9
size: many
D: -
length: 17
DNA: TGTGCCAGCAGCACCTCGGACTTTTCGGGGGTGGCCACTGAAGCTTTCTTT
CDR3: CASSTSDFSGVATEAFF

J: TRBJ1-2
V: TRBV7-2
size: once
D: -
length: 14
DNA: TGTGCCAACAGCTTAGATAGAGCTAACTATGGCTACACCTTC
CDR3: CANSLDRANYGYTF

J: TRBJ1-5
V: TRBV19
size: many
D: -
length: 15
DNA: TGTGCCACCAGCCCCACGATGTATAGCAATCAGCCCCAGCATTTT
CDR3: CATSPTMYSNQPQHF

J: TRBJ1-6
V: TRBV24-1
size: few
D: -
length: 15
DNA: TGTGCCAGCACCAGGGACCGCTCCTATAATTCACCCCTCCACTTT
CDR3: CASTRDRSYNSPLHF

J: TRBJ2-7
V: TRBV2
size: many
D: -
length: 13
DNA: TGTGCCACTAGGAGGGACACGGCCGTCGAGCAGTACTTC
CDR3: CATRRDTAVEQYF